The present T cell receptor (beta chain) was sequenced within a study of T-cell memory formation after mild COVID-19. Study in general: TCR clusters mostly belonged to single donors.

TCRdb redid the calling of the 5' RACE reads with MiXCR, one entry per CDR3 protein. The table lists 200,000 to 250,000 distinct CDR3 sequences, over 9% of them singletons. Study-wide results and caveats: Some clones that responded were present in memory (sampled pre-infection), which suggests cross-reactive memory joined. Shrinking CD4+ clones were chiefly CM and EM; CD8+ ones were chiefly EMRA. The authors did not confirm SARS-CoV-2 specificity of second-wave clones peaking day 37.

This clonotype was recorded at least ten times. The target antigen is unknown. The germline V gene encodes CDR1 SGHRS and CDR2 YFSETQ. V shed 2 bases and J shed 4 bases, with 3 bases lying between them. The CDR3 totals 12 residues. The specimen was PBMCs or a T cell subset sorted from them (not recorded which). This TCR was recovered from a man between 18 and 29 years old who had mild COVID-19 (a few samples of this study predate the infection). Cell type and time point are not known. This chain connects TRBV5-1 to TRBJ2-2, with D unresolved. This CDR3 is CASSFATGELFF. CDR3 DNA sequence: TGCGCCAGCAGCTTTGCCACCGGGGAGCTGTTTTTT.